This TCR beta chain was found in a study of spatial heterogeneity in lung cancer. Study summary: PBMC samples from follow-up, where available, were sequenced a median of around 22 months after resection. The average appearance count of each unique TCR and UMI combination in raw reads was more than 9.5.

The CDR3 extends over 14 amino acids. After removal of 4 bases from V and 10 bases from J, the junction contained 8 bases not matched to a gene. Germline CDR1 is SGHRS and CDR2 is YFSETQ. The sample's time point: blood at routine non-recurrence follow-up after resection. Researchers sequenced whole RNA taken from tumor, nontumor lung or frozen PBMC without sorting. In the library, each TCR cDNA molecule bore its own unique molecular identifier. MiXCR was run by TCRdb on the 5' RACE reads, yielding one entry per CDR3 protein. The sample records under 150,000 distinct CDR3 sequences, over 9% being singletons. This clonotype came up many times.

The origin of this receptor is a male donor with early-stage non-small cell lung cancer. This chain connects TRBV5-1 to TRBJ2-6; 7 bases agree with TRBD1. Sequencing was performed on PBMCs, taken at follow-up. CDR3 in amino acids: CASSPGTVRNVLTF. The CDR3 DNA reads as TGCGCCAGCAGCCCCGGGACAGTGCGGAACGTCCTGACTTTC.